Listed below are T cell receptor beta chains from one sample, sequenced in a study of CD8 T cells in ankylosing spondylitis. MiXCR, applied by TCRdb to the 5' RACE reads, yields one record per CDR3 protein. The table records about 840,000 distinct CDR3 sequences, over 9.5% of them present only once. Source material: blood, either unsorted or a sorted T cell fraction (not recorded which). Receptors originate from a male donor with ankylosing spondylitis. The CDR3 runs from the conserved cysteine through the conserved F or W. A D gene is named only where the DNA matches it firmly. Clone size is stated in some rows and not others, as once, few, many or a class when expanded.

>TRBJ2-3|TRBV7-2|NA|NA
TGTGCCAGCAGCTTAATGACTGCGTCAGGAGATACGCAGTATTTT
CASSLMTASGDTQYF
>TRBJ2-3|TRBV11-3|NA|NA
TGTGCCAGCAGCTTGACCATTCGGGATACGCAGTATTTT
CASSLTIRDTQYF
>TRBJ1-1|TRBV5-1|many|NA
TGCGCCAGCAGCTTACTGACAGGCGGGAACACTGAAGCTTTCTTT
CASSLLTGGNTEAFF
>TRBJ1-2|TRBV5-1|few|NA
TGCGCCAGCAGCTTGGTTCCAGCTCCAAACTATGGCTACACCTTC
CASSLVPAPNYGYTF
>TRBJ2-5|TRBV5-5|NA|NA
TGTGCCAGCAGCTTGATACAGGTCCAAGAGACCCAGTACTTC
CASSLIQVQETQYF
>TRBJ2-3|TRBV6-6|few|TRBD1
TGTGCCAGCAGTTGGGACAGTCGAGATACGCAGTATTTT
CASSWDSRDTQYF
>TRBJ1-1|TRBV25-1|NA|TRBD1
TGTGCCAGCAGTGTTCAGGACAGGGTAGGGACTGAAGCTTTCTTT
CASSVQDRVGTEAFF
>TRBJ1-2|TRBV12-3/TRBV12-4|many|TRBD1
TGTGCCAGCAGTTTAGGAGGGGGCGCGACTAACTATGGCTACACCTTC
CASSLGGGATNYGYTF
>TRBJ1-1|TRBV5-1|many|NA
TGCGCCAGCAGCTTGGAGGGAAGAAGACTTACTGAAGCTTTCTTT
CASSLEGRRLTEAFF
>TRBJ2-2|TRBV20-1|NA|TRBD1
TGCAGTGCTAAACGGACAGGTCTCGGGGAGCTGTTTTTT
CSAKRTGLGELFF
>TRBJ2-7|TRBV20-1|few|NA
TGCAGTGCTAGAGATCTTGGGAACTCCTACGAGCAGTACTTC
CSARDLGNSYEQYF
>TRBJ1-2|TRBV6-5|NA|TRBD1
TGTGCCAGCAGTTACGCCGACAGGGGTGGCTACACCTTC
CASSYADRGGYTF
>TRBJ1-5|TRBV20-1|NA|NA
TGCAGTGCTAGATCCCCCCCTGCAGGGGCTCAGCCCCAGCATTTT
CSARSPPAGAQPQHF
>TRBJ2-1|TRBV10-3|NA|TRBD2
TGTGCCATCCAAGGACTAGCGGGAGAGGGTGAGCAGTTCTTC
CAIQGLAGEGEQFF
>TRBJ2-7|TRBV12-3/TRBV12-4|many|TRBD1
TGTGCCAGCACTCTCCGGGACAGACCCTACGAGCAGTACTTC
CASTLRDRPYEQYF
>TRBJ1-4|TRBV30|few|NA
TGTGCCTGGACAGGGGTGAGCAATGAAAAACTGTTTTTT
CAWTGVSNEKLFF
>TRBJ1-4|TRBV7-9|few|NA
TGTGCCAGCAGCTTTGGCGGTTTTGAAAAACTGTTTTTT
CASSFGGFEKLFF
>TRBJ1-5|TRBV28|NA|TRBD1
TGTGCCAGCAGTGACTACTACCTGGACAGGGGGCATTTT
CASSDYYLDRGHF
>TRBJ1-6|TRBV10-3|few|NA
TGTGCCATCAGTGCGCAGGGGACTAATTCACCCCTCCACTTT
CAISAQGTNSPLHF
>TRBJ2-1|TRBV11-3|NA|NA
TGTGCCAGCAGCTATCCAATGGGGATAAGCTCCTACAATGAGCAGTTCTTC
CASSYPMGISSYNEQFF
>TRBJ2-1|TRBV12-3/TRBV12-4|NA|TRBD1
TGTGCCAGCACTCCCCCAGGGGGTGGGACCGATGAGCAGTTCTTC
CASTPPGGGTDEQFF
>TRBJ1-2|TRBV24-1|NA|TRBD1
TGTGCCACCAGTGCCCCGGACAGGGGGAAATATGGCTACACCTTC
CATSAPDRGKYGYTF
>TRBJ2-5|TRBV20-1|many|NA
TGCAGTGCTAGTCTCGCAGTACAAGAGACCCAGTACTTC
CSASLAVQETQYF
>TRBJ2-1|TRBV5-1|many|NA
TGCGCCAGCAGCTTGGAGAACTACAATGAGCAGTTCTTC
CASSLENYNEQFF
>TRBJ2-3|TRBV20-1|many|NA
TGCAGTGCTAGAGGTCCGTACCTGAATGGGCAGTATTTT
CSARGPYLNGQYF
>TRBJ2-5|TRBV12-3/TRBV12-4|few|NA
TGTGCCAGCGGACGAGCAGGGGTAGAGACCCAGTACTTC
CASGRAGVETQYF
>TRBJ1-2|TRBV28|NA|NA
TGTGCCAGTTTCTTAGGGGGGCCGTATGGCTACACCTTC
CASFLGGPYGYTF
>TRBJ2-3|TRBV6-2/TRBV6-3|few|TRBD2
TGTGCCAGCAGACGACTAGCGGACACAGATACGCAGTATTTT
CASRRLADTDTQYF
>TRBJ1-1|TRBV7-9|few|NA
TGTGCCAGCAGCTTAGGAGGGGCGGAGGACACTGAAGCTTTCTTT
CASSLGGAEDTEAFF
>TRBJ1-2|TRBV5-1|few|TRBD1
TGCGCCAGCAGCTGGGACAGGGGAAGGTCCTATGGCTACACCTTC
CASSWDRGRSYGYTF
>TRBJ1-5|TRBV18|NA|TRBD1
TGTGCCAGCTCACTGGGGACAGGGGCCCCCAATCAGCCCCAGCATTTT
CASSLGTGAPNQPQHF
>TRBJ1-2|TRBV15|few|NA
TGTGCCACCAGCAGAGTCATGGGTTATGGCTACACCTTC
CATSRVMGYGYTF
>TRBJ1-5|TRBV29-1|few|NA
TGCAGCGTAGCCGATTTAATCAATCAGCCCCAGCATTTT
CSVADLINQPQHF
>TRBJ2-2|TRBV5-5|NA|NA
TGTGCCAGCAGCTTTGGAGGACAGACAGTCACCGGGGAGCTGTTTTTT
CASSFGGQTVTGELFF
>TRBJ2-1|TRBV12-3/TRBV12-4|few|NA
TGTGCCAGCAGGGTAGGGAGGAATGAGCAGTTCTTC
CASRVGRNEQFF
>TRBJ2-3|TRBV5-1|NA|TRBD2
TGCGCCAGCAGCCTGGGCCCGAGCGGGGCTAGCACAGATACGCAGTATTTT
CASSLGPSGASTDTQYF
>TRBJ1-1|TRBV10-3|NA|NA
TGTGCCATCGAGAGGCTTAAGGGCACTGAAGCTTTCTTT
CAIERLKGTEAFF
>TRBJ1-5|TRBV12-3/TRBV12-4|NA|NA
TGTGCCAGCACCGACCGGGGGATCAATCAGCCCCAGCATTTT
CASTDRGINQPQHF
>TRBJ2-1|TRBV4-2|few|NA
TGTGCCAGCAGCCCGACCCCGGAGGGCTCCTACAATGAGCAGTTCTTC
CASSPTPEGSYNEQFF
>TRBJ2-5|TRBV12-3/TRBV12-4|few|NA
TGTGCCAGCAGTTTGAGAGATTGGTCGGGGGGCCGGGAGACCCAGTACTTC
CASSLRDWSGGRETQYF
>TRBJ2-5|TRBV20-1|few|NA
TGCAGTGCTAGCGGGAGAGACGAGGGGACCCAGTACTTC
CSASGRDEGTQYF
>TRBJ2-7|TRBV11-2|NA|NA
TGTGCCAGCAGCGCCCCCAGGATAGGGGTCGAGCAGTACTTC
CASSAPRIGVEQYF
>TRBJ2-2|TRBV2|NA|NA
TGTGCCAGCCGGTGGACGGACACCGGGGAGCTGTTTTTT
CASRWTDTGELFF
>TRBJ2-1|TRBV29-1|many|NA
TGCAGCGTTCTGGGGAGCTCCTACAATGAGCAGTTCTTC
CSVLGSSYNEQFF
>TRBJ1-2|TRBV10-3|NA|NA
TGTGCCATCGCTCTTGTCGTGGGCAGGGCGGATGGCTACACCTTC
CAIALVVGRADGYTF
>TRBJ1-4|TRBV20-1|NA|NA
TGCAGTGCTAACTCCGGGACCGATAATGAAAAACTGTTTTTT
CSANSGTDNEKLFF
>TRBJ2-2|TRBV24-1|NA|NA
TGTGCCACCAGTGATTCGATTGGACCTCTCGGGACCGGGGAGCTGTTTTTT
CATSDSIGPLGTGELFF
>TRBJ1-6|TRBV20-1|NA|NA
TGCAGTGCCATTGCGGACAGCGATTCACCCCTCCACTTT
CSAIADSDSPLHF
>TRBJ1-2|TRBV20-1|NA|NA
TGCAGTGCTATTATAGGGCATGGCTATGGCTACACCTTC
CSAIIGHGYGYTF
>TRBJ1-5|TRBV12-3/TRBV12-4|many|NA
TGTGCCAGCAGTCGCCATGAGGGGTCTCAGCCCCAGCATTTT
CASSRHEGSQPQHF